Detailed here is one T cell receptor (beta chain). Its antigen remains unknown. Profiled with immunoSEQ multiplex PCR; TCRdb holds only in-frame clones, not every one. The profile covers 45,000 or so clones, with roughly 80% appearing a single time and roughly 4% taken by the ten largest. The length of the CDR3 is 12 residues. Germline CDR1 reads SQVTM; CDR2 reads ANQGSEA. Trimming shortened V by 8 bases and J by 2 bases, and 10 bases separated the two germline ends. This entry is derived from a study of OX40 agonist ivuxolimab in advanced cancers. General study results and limits: With doses of 0.1 to 3.0 mg/kg, CD4+ and CD8+ blood T cells had undergone clonal expansion by week 6.

Here the sequenced sample was CD4+ or CD8+ T cells sorted from blood, taken in a trial of the OX40 agonist ivuxolimab. This sequence originates from an adult with an advanced solid tumor such as melanoma, head and neck, liver or kidney cancer. This chain joins TRBV29-1 and TRBJ2-1; maybe TRBD2 (6 bases). The CDR3: CSPTGAYNEQFF. The CDR3 DNA follows: TGCAGCCCCACGGGGGCCTACAATGAGCAGTTCTTC.